The T cell receptor beta chain under discussion was sequenced for a study of graft-versus-host responses after intestinal transplantation. Study-level background: All recipients were given anti-thymocyte globulin induction, and tacrolimus and steroids were then administered for three to four years.

Study-wide results and limits: Allograft graft-versus-host to host-versus-graft clonal ratios ran high in patients with graft-donor T cell macrochimerism. GvH clones turned up in recipient marrow; some had shown up first in ileum or blood.

Sequencing was performed with immunoSEQ multiplex PCR; in TCRdb, only in-frame clones are kept and a portion is missing. This table holds some 110,000 clones, approximately 94% found once. Comments on this clone: The target antigen is unknown.

Sequenced here: unstimulated CD4+ T cells sorted from spleen or lymph node cells, sampled before transplant. This TCR was sampled from a human donor who was the organ donor for an intestinal transplant.

CDR3 sequence (DNA): TGTGCCAGCAGTACTAGAAAACTCAAAAACATTCAGTACTTC. It translates to CASSTRKLKNIQYF. The gene calls are TRBV2 and TRBJ2-4; D is perhaps TRBD2 (5 bases). V was clipped by 5 bases and J by 3 bases, with 11 bases between them. The germline V gene has CDR1 SNHLY and CDR2 FYNNEI. The CDR3 is 14 residues long.